This TCR beta chain was identified in a study of blood T cell repertoires in COVID-19. At the level of the study: Sites in the United States, Italy and Spain provided acute and convalescent COVID-19 samples. PBMCs, B-cell-depleted T cells, or T cells provided the cDNA or gDNA that made up the material.

J was trimmed by 6 bases and V by 5 bases; bases with no gene match: 9. Germline CDR1 reads SGHNT; CDR2 reads YYREEE (reference sequence). There are 15 residues in the CDR3. Study processing details: For nucleated cells, counts were estimated from reference gene primer amplification. Sequencing used immunoSEQ multiplex PCR; TCRdb keeps in-frame clones, though not all of them. The V and J calls and clone size are taken from that table; D and trimming were inferred from the DNA. The sample consists of 150,000 to 200,000 clones, more than 85% of them appearing once. Source material: peripheral blood. This sequence was found in an elderly woman in a cohort sampled during active or convalescent COVID-19. The chain carries TRBV5-4 and TRBJ2-2; 8 bases line up with TRBD1. The CDR3 region has the DNA TGTGCCAGCAGTCTCAAGACAGGGGAGGCCGGGGAGCTGTTTTTT. It yields the protein CASSLKTGEAGELFF.